This T cell receptor beta chain was found in a study of shared clonotypes between healthy human individuals (dated by TCRdb to 2018 to 2020). For context, the study as a whole: The cohort included three men and a couple of women between 18 and 49 years of age. Per donor, three plates each were used for CD4 naive and CD4 memory, two for CD8 naive, and one for CD8 memory. To estimate repertoire size and how much clonotype sharing occurs between individuals, the study deeply sequenced the blood TCR repertoires of five or six healthy adults. To increase sequencing depth and limit assay-specific biases, different laboratories used diverse techniques to prepare libraries and sequence TCR repertoires. Per donor, leukapheresis produced somewhere between about 0.8 and 9 billion PBMCs.

Comments on this clone: Its antigen is still unknown. The sample holds no much larger clone one base away, and base qualities are not on file. Other nucleotide sequences from this sample produce the same CDR3.

As encoded in the germline V gene, CDR1 is KGHSH while CDR2 is LQKENI. Trimming accounts for 3 bases at V and 0 bases at J, while the number of junction bases matched to no gene is 1. Counted from cysteine to phenylalanine, this CDR3 has 14 amino acids. Only the CDR3 part of the read is kept: 42 bases, read in frame from the first base. The donors were healthy, HIV-negative adults who had no recently reported acute infections or vaccinations. Every donor was a Caucasian adult living in Nashville, Tennessee, USA. Magnetic negative selection was used to enrich CD4+ T cells, after which naive cells were positively selected on CD45RA and the negative fraction became the memory subset. Blood was obtained by leukapheresis, after which PBMCs were separated by Ficoll-Histopaque density gradient centrifugation and cryopreserved in liquid nitrogen vapor phase. Purity and quantity of every magnetically sorted T cell population were checked by analytical flow cytometry. Each sorted fraction had its genomic DNA isolated and then quantified by UV absorbance on a Nanodrop 2000c.

Using the deep immunoSEQ assay, TCR CDR3 regions were amplified from genomic DNA by multiplex PCR. Extracted genomic DNA from each cell subset was distributed evenly across all wells of several immunoSEQ 96-well plates, and each plate was treated as a replicate. Each replicate PCR for sorted subsets received about 180 ng genomic DNA, equal to about 30,000 T cell genomes. Purified libraries were quantified with a Qubit 3.0 fluorometer, sized on a Bioanalyzer 2100, and re-quantified with the KAPA Library Quantification kit. Every immunoSEQ 96-well plate was sequenced on a dedicated single-read 150-cycle Illumina NextSeq 550 flow cell. In the paper's pipeline: Because the immunoSEQ output held only junctional sequences and lacked quality scores, the filtering could not match the filtering applied to full-length reads. To assign V/J genes and CDR3, sequences were annotated against IMGT germline references using PyIR, a Python wrapper for IgBLAST v1.9. Any read was removed if the V/J assignment was weak (E-value above 1e-6), the CDR3 was missing, or the read contained stop codons, out-of-frame junctions, or ambiguous translated residues. V3J clonotypes were defined as sequences sharing the same inferred V gene, J gene, and CDR3 amino acid sequence. Percentage overlap between repertoires was calculated by dividing the number of shared unique clonotypes by the size of the smaller repertoire. Three approaches were used to assess repertoire richness: RTK rarefaction, the Chao1 estimator, and Recon v2.1 estimates of unobserved clonotypes. Generation probabilities were computed with OLGA for all TCRbeta clonotypes obtained by the gDNA method from a handful of donors. The immuneACCESS repertoire file appears here via TCRdb, limited to in-frame rearrangements. These files lack a portion of the clones; in checked studies, under half of the deficit traces to unresolved V genes, and the cause of the others is not known. V, J and clone size reflect that table, while D and trimming were determined from the DNA. This sample comprises some 2.3 million clones, over 90% of them detected only once. The top ten clones comprise under 0.45% of the sample.

Results the study describes overall, beyond this receptor: Across a few donors, about 5.2% of naive CD4, roughly 3.4% of naive CD8, around 2.1% of memory CD4, and about 0.4% of memory CD8 clonotypes were shared. Because the study included a small number of donors, the genetic and exposure-history diversity represented was limited. Naive subsets generally had larger estimated clonotype richness than memory subsets. Sampling was restricted to blood, and TCR repertoires in tissues likely differ from the TCR repertoires found in blood. Based on pairwise subsampling, the degree of clonotype sharing among donors was expected to be affected by sequencing depth. Incomplete sequencing was indicated by rarefaction of sorted-subset datasets, despite the large sequencing depth. Clonotypes shared by all four sorted-subset donors showed higher generation probabilities than non-shared clonotypes.

The sample taken for sequencing was naive CD4+ T cells from PBMCs. The sample's cell subset or site label is to be understood as: CD45RA+ positively selected. The TCR sequence derives from a man between 18 and 29 years old in good health. Some clones in this sample may be carry-over from other donors' samples. The V and J segments used are TRBV18 and TRBJ1-2, with 7 bases matching TRBD1. The sequenced DNA: TGTGCCAGCTCACCCACAGGGGCTAACTATGGCTACACCTTC. This is translated as CASSPTGANYGYTF.